Sequencing of this TCR beta chain was carried out in a study of blood T cell repertoires in COVID-19. Looking at the study overall: Recovered status applied to Cohort 3 donors who had two consecutive negative PCRs. It also applied to those with clearance or with symptom resolution. T cells, B-cell-depleted T cells, or PBMCs provided the cDNA or gDNA that served as material.

This CDR3 is 16 amino acids long. Deletions cut 2 bases from V and 0 bases from J, with 12 bases between. Germline V lookup: CDR1 SGHVS, CDR2 FQNEAQ. Clones were read by immunoSEQ multiplex PCR, and TCRdb kept only the in-frame ones, dropping some. The sample carries roughly 340,000 clones, 70% to 90% recorded once. Cohort assignment relied on participant-reported clinical history. This receptor was identified in a man aged 35 to 55 in a cohort exposed to, infected with or recovered from COVID-19 (not recorded which). The source material was PBMCs or T cells enriched from blood (not recorded which). V usage is TRBV7-8 and J usage is TRBJ2-3; TRBD2 might be the D (5 bases). The CDR3 region has the DNA TGTGCCAGCAGCTTACTAGCCCTAGAGAGCACAGATACGCAGTATTTT. Amino acid sequence: CASSLLALESTDTQYF.